Below are 22 T cell receptor beta chains sequenced from a single sample in a study of blood T cell repertoires in COVID-19. Profiled with immunoSEQ multiplex PCR; TCRdb holds only in-frame clones, not every one. This table holds 300,000 or so clones, 80% to 90% found once. Input material: peripheral blood. The receptors here all came from a woman aged 40 to 55 who had recovered from COVID-19.

The V gene is TRBV5-1, the J gene TRBJ2-7, with 10 bases identical to TRBD1. The germline gives CDR1 SGHRS, CDR2 YFSETQ. The CDR3 runs 14 residues. V trimming: 0 bases; J trimming: 9 bases; junction bases outside the gene matches: 6. CDR3 in DNA: TGCGCCAGCAGCTTGGTGGGGACAGGGGAGGCGCAGTACTTC. Residues: CASSLVGTGEAQYF.

The chain couples TRBV6-1 to TRBJ1-1; TRBD1 might be the D (6 bases). V was shortened by 1 base and J by 5 bases, with 11 bases between the two germline ends. Germline V gives CDR1 MNHNS, CDR2 SASEGT. This CDR3 is 14 amino acids long. The CDR3 coding sequence is TGTGCCAGCAGTGAAGGGTTGAGGGGGACTGAAGCTTTCTTT. It codes for CASSEGLRGTEAFF.

This rearrangement joins TRBV6-1 to TRBJ2-1; D is perhaps TRBD2 (6 bases). CDR1 MNHNS and CDR2 SASEGT come from the germline V gene. CDR3 size: 13 residues. Trimming took 3 bases from V and 10 from J, leaving 13 bases between them. The CDR3: CASSEGLLREQFF. The DNA of the CDR3 is TGTGCCAGCAGTGAGGGACTTTTACGAGAGCAGTTCTTC.

The CDR3 reads CASSSGSPYEQYF. CDR3 nucleotides: TGTGCCAGCAGCAGCGGTAGCCCCTACGAGCAGTACTTC. V is TRBV5-4 and J is TRBJ2-7; the D gene is possibly TRBD2 (5 bases). V was trimmed by 4 bases and J by 2 bases, leaving 10 bases between them. The CDR3 extends over 13 amino acids. Per germline, CDR1 SGHNT and CDR2 YYREEE (reference sequence).

This clone came up once. The chain carries TRBV9 and TRBJ2-2; a possible D gene is TRBD2 (5 bases). Trimming removed 0 bases from V and 0 bases from J, with 9 bases in between. Germline assignment: CDR1 SGDLS and CDR2 YYNGEE. The length of the CDR3 is 16 residues. CDR3 sequence (DNA): TGTGCCAGCAGCGTAGTTCCCGGGGCGAACACCGGGGAGCTGTTTTTT. This translates into CASSVVPGANTGELFF.

This rearrangement joins TRBV19 to TRBJ1-1, with 9 positions matching TRBD1. CDR3 length: 15 amino acids. Per the germline V gene, CDR1 is LNHDA and CDR2 is SQIVND (reference sequence). J was trimmed by 6 bases and V by 1 base; bases with no gene match: 6. In nucleotides, the CDR3 is TGTGCCAGTAGTATAGCGAGGGACAGGGCTCCTGAAGCTTTCTTT. Its translation is CASSIARDRAPEAFF.

V and J are TRBV5-4 and TRBJ1-1; 7 nucleotides align to TRBD1. This CDR3 is 13 amino acids long. The germline gives CDR1 SGHNT, CDR2 YYREEE (reference sequence). The V and J ends lost 2 bases and 6 bases, in that order; junction bases with no gene match: 4. The CDR3 sequence: CASSFTGDAEAFF. In DNA, the CDR3 is TGTGCCAGCAGCTTCACAGGGGACGCTGAAGCTTTCTTT.

The sample holds many counts of this clone. The chain links TRBV2 to TRBJ1-1, with D perhaps matching TRBD1 (6 bases). The CDR3 length is 13 residues. The germline V gene encodes CDR1 SNHLY and CDR2 FYNNEI. Deletions cut 5 bases from V and 4 bases from J, with 11 bases between. The DNA of the CDR3 is TGTGCCAGCAGTACGACAGGATCCACTGAAGCTTTCTTT. The encoded protein is CASSTTGSTEAFF.

This sequence joins TRBV5-1 and TRBJ1-1; the D gene is possibly TRBD1 (6 bases). CDR3 size: 16 residues. Germline V gene lookup returns CDR1 SGHRS and CDR2 YFSETQ. Trimming pared 2 bases from V and 2 bases from J, leaving 16 bases between. Here the CDR3 reads CASSFTQGGDNTEAFF. The CDR3 coding sequence is TGCGCCAGCAGCTTTACCCAAGGGGGAGATAACACTGAAGCTTTCTTT. The entire variable domain, with the rest obtained from reference TRBV5-1 and TRBJ1-1, is as follows: KAGVTQTPRYLIKTRGQQVTLSCSPISGHRSVSWYQQTPGQGLQFLFEYFSETQRNKGNFPGRFSGRQFSNSRSEMNVSTLELGDSALYLCASSFTQGGDNTEAFFGQGTRLTVV.

The rearrangement links TRBV13 to TRBJ1-2; D call uncertain. The CDR3 spans 14 residues. Trimming pared 5 bases from V and 4 bases from J, leaving 14 bases between. From germline, CDR1 is PRHDT and CDR2 FYEKMQ (reference sequence). For the CDR3, the DNA is TGTGCCAGCAGCACCCCGACACTCGGCTATGGCTACACCTTC. Protein product: CASSTPTLGYGYTF.

This clone was seen a single time. V gene TRBV2 combines with J gene TRBJ2-1, with D possibly TRBD2 on 6 matching bases. The germline CDR1 and CDR2 sequences are SNHLY and FYNNEI. The CDR3 is made up of 13 amino acids. V gave up 8 bases and J gave up 10 bases, with 18 bases separating them. CDR3 in DNA: TGTGCCAGCCGTGGGCGGGGCCTCAGCGAGCAGTTCTTC. It encodes CASRGRGLSEQFF.

J is TRBJ1-1 and V is TRBV30, with TRBD1 identical over 7 bases. The CDR3 consists of 14 residues. Per germline, CDR1 GTSNPN and CDR2 SVGIG (reference sequence). V lost 2 bases, J lost 7 bases, and 10 bases stayed unmatched. The DNA of the CDR3 is TGTGCCTGGAGTTTCCCATACAGGGGAGGTGAAGCTTTCTTT. Protein sequence: CAWSFPYRGGEAFF. The full variable domain, rest sourced from reference TRBV30 and TRBJ1-1, is SQTIHQWPATLVQPVGSPLSLECTVEGTSNPNLYWYRQAAGRGLQLLFYSVGIGQISSEVPQNLSASRPQDRQFILSSKKLLLSDSGFYLCAWSFPYRGGEAFFGQGTRLTVV.

The V call is TRBV5-1, the J call TRBJ1-4, with 12 bases matching TRBD1. Germline V lookup: CDR1 SGHRS, CDR2 YFSETQ. The ends lost 4 bases at V and 3 bases at J; junction bases unmatched: 4. This CDR3 is built from 16 residues. DNA for the CDR3: TGCGCCAGCAGCCCGGGACAGGGGGCGGCTAATGAAAAACTGTTTTTT. Translating it yields CASSPGQGAANEKLFF.

The gene calls are TRBV13 and TRBJ1-6; 9 nucleotides match TRBD1. V was clipped by 5 bases and J by 7 bases; unmatched bases: 9. Germline CDR1 is PRHDT and CDR2 is FYEKMQ (reference sequence). This CDR3 comprises 16 residues. The CDR3: CASSTSGTGRNSPLHF. The CDR3 DNA follows: TGTGCCAGCAGCACCTCAGGGACAGGGCGGAATTCACCCCTCCACTTT.

V gene TRBV7-9 combines with J gene TRBJ1-5; D remains ambiguous. This CDR3 comprises 14 residues. Trimming removed 5 bases from V and 2 bases from J, with 10 bases in between. Germline CDR1 is SEHNR and CDR2 is FQNEAQ (reference sequence). The CDR3 DNA follows: TGTGCCAGCAGCGCAGTCGGGGGCAATCAGCCCCAGCATTTT. It encodes CASSAVGGNQPQHF.

This sequence joins TRBV7-9 and TRBJ2-3; 8 bases line up with TRBD1. Germline CDR1 SEHNR, CDR2 FQNEAQ (reference sequence). The V gene end was trimmed by 5 bases and the J gene end by 3 bases; junction bases not matched to a gene: 10. The CDR3 covers 16 residues. The CDR3 DNA reads TGTGCCAGCAGCGACCCGACAGGGGTTGTAACAGATACGCAGTATTTT. It is translated as CASSDPTGVVTDTQYF.

This chain joins TRBV27 and TRBJ2-7, with D perhaps TRBD2 (5 bases). The CDR3 loop spans 13 amino acids. The V end was cut by 3 bases, the J end by 3 bases, with 9 bases between. Germline V CDR1 and CDR2: MNHEY, SMNVEV (reference sequence). CDR3 residues: CASSFEEGYEQYF. The CDR3, as DNA: TGTGCCAGCAGTTTCGAAGAGGGCTACGAGCAGTACTTC.

The chain combines TRBV7-9 with TRBJ2-7; 9 bases fit TRBD1. CDR3 length: 14 residues. J gave up 3 bases and V 4 bases, and 4 bases lay outside the gene matches. Germline lookup yields CDR1 SEHNR and CDR2 FQNEAQ (reference sequence). The CDR3 here is CASSSRQGGYEQYF. CDR3 sequence (DNA): TGTGCCAGCAGCTCTCGACAGGGGGGCTACGAGCAGTACTTC. Using reference TRBV7-9 and TRBJ2-7 for the parts outside the CDR3, the full variable domain is DTGVSQNPRHKITKRGQNVTFRCDPISEHNRLYWYRQTLGQGPEFLTYFQNEAQLEKSRLLSDRFSAERPKGSFSTLEIQRTEQGDSAMYLCASSSRQGGYEQYFGPGTRLTVT.

J is TRBJ2-5 and V is TRBV5-1, with 7 nucleotides matching TRBD2. Germline lookup yields CDR1 SGHRS and CDR2 YFSETQ. This CDR3 contains 14 residues. V trimming: 6 bases; J trimming: 4 bases; junction bases outside the gene matches: 9. In DNA, the CDR3 is TGCGCCAGCAAGATGGGCGGGGGTGGAGAGACCCAGTACTTC. Its translation: CASKMGGGGETQYF.

The rearrangement joins TRBV7-3 to TRBJ1-1; D is perhaps TRBD1 (5 bases). This CDR3 is built from 13 residues. CDR1 and CDR2 from the germline V gene are SGHTA and FQGTGA. The ends were cut back, 2 bases at V and 6 bases at J, with 10 bases in the middle. The CDR3 DNA reads as TGTGCCAGCAGCTTAGAAGGGGCAGCTGAAGCTTTCTTT. This translates into CASSLEGAAEAFF.

This sequence joins TRBV19 and TRBJ1-6, with D perhaps matching TRBD1 (6 bases). The germline gives CDR1 LNHDA, CDR2 SQIVND (reference sequence). CDR3 size: 14 residues. Trimming took off 6 bases at V and 9 bases at J, with 15 bases between the two ends. The CDR3 sequence is CASSLNLGGSPLHF. The CDR3 nucleotides are TGTGCCAGTAGCCTTAATCTAGGGGGTTCACCCCTCCACTTT.

The chain combines TRBV3-1 (or the pseudogene TRBV3-2) with TRBJ2-1; possible D gene TRBD1, 5 bases. CDR3 length: 14 amino acids. V shed 3 bases and J shed 4 bases, with 10 bases lying between them. The V gene's germline CDR1 is LGHDT and CDR2 YNNKEL (reference sequence). The chain's CDR3 is CASSQRTLYNEQFF. In DNA form, the CDR3 reads TGTGCCAGCAGCCAGAGGACATTATACAATGAGCAGTTCTTC.